This T cell receptor (beta chain) originates from a study of blood T cells in healthy people across ages. Study findings and constraints: Long-lived and aged donors differed, with more naive CD4+ cells and higher diversity in the long-lived.

V was shortened by 7 bases and J by 2 bases, with 18 bases between the two germline ends. The germline V gene encodes CDR1 MDHEN and CDR2 SYDVKM. The CDR3 is 15 amino acids. Total RNA amounts of at least 6 micrograms were extracted per sample. With regard to this clonotype: Its antigen is still unknown.

Primers used in a second PCR of about 6 to 11 cycles were a sample-barcoded 5' primer and a J-beta primer mix. Via MiXCR, TCRdb re-called the 5' RACE reads, giving one row per CDR3 protein. The profile covers 850,000 to 1,300,000 distinct CDR3 sequences, with around 45% appearing a single time and 15% to 20% taken by the ten largest. The clonotype originates from a woman aged 60-70 years in good health. V is TRBV28 and J is TRBJ2-7, with TRBD1 as a possible D gene (6 bases). Sequencing used blood. The CDR3 DNA reads as TGTGCCAGCAATTCCTTCCGGGACACAACCTACGAGCAGTACTTC. This encodes CASNSFRDTTYEQYF.